The rows below give T cell receptor beta chains drawn from one sample of a study of radiotherapy plus CTLA-4 blockade in lung cancer. The method was immunoSEQ multiplex PCR; TCRdb's version includes in-frame clones alone and lacks a portion of them. Among tens of thousands of clones listed, about 80% were seen once. The specimen was peripheral blood, collected from a patient treated with radiotherapy plus ipilimumab. The origin of the receptors is a human donor with non-small cell lung cancer who had stable disease on radiotherapy plus ipilimumab. Both conserved end residues are part of each CDR3. D genes are given only for firm matches. A row's size may be missing; if present it is once, few, many or a size class.

D gene: .
clone size: .
J gene: TRBJ2-7
V gene: TRBV4-2
CDR3 protein: CASSQDQYEQYF
CDR3 DNA: TGTGCCAGCAGCCAAGACCAGTACGAGCAGTACTTC

D gene: .
clone size: .
J gene: TRBJ2-4
V gene: TRBV6-1
CDR3 protein: CASRAPTGRVNIQYF
CDR3 DNA: TGTGCCAGCAGAGCACCGACAGGGAGGGTGAACATTCAGTACTTC

D gene: .
clone size: .
J gene: TRBJ2-3
V gene: TRBV11-2
CDR3 protein: CASSLVGQGAGGQQDTQYF
CDR3 DNA: TGTGCCAGCAGCTTGGTGGGACAGGGAGCGGGAGGGCAGCAAGATACGCAGTATTTT

D gene: .
clone size: .
J gene: TRBJ1-2
V gene: TRBV30
CDR3 protein: CAWGRGATGYTF
CDR3 DNA: TGTGCCTGGGGGAGGGGGGCAACTGGCTACACCTTC

D gene: TRBD2
clone size: .
J gene: TRBJ2-4
V gene: TRBV19
CDR3 protein: CASSIGPLAGALRGNIQYF
CDR3 DNA: TGTGCCAGTAGTATAGGGCCGCTAGCGGGGGCGCTCCGTGGGAACATTCAGTACTTC

D gene: TRBD2
clone size: .
J gene: TRBJ2-1
V gene: TRBV2
CDR3 protein: CASSGEGIKQFF
CDR3 DNA: TGTGCCAGCTCCGGGGAGGGGATTAAGCAGTTCTTC

D gene: .
clone size: few
J gene: TRBJ1-5
V gene: TRBV28
CDR3 protein: CASSLIPNQPQHF
CDR3 DNA: TGTGCCAGCAGTTTAATACCAAATCAGCCCCAGCATTTT

D gene: TRBD1
clone size: .
J gene: TRBJ2-5
V gene: TRBV7-9
CDR3 protein: CASSPWDRQETQYF
CDR3 DNA: TGTGCCAGCAGCCCCTGGGACAGGCAAGAGACCCAGTACTTC

D gene: .
clone size: few
J gene: TRBJ2-5
V gene: TRBV6-5
CDR3 protein: CASSYGGGVTQYF
CDR3 DNA: TGTGCCAGCAGTTACGGGGGCGGCGTGACCCAGTACTTC

D gene: TRBD2
clone size: .
J gene: TRBJ2-5
V gene: TRBV7-2
CDR3 protein: CASSLLLAGGRETQYF
CDR3 DNA: TGTGCCAGCAGCTTATTGCTAGCGGGGGGGCGAGAGACCCAGTACTTC

D gene: .
clone size: .
J gene: TRBJ2-1
V gene: TRBV7-3
CDR3 protein: CATQPTRGGEQFF
CDR3 DNA: TGTGCTACCCAGCCCACGAGGGGTGGGGAGCAGTTCTTC

D gene: .
clone size: .
J gene: TRBJ2-5
V gene: TRBV6-5
CDR3 protein: CASMQGGYQETQYF
CDR3 DNA: TGTGCCAGCATGCAAGGGGGGTACCAAGAGACCCAGTACTTC

D gene: .
clone size: .
J gene: TRBJ1-6
V gene: TRBV30
CDR3 protein: CAWRGATNSPLHF
CDR3 DNA: TGTGCCTGGAGGGGCGCTACTAATTCACCCCTCCACTTT

D gene: TRBD1
clone size: .
J gene: TRBJ2-5
V gene: TRBV6-1
CDR3 protein: CASSEGGTDQETQYF
CDR3 DNA: TGTGCCAGCAGTGAAGGGGGGACAGATCAAGAGACCCAGTACTTC

D gene: TRBD1
clone size: .
J gene: TRBJ1-6
V gene: TRBV30
CDR3 protein: CAWSVSGQGMRPPLHF
CDR3 DNA: TGTGCCTGGTCGGTGAGCGGACAGGGAATGCGTCCACCCCTCCACTTT

D gene: .
clone size: .
J gene: TRBJ1-3
V gene: TRBV2
CDR3 protein: CASSPTEAGNTIYF
CDR3 DNA: TGTGCCAGCAGCCCGACTGAAGCTGGAAACACCATATATTTT

D gene: .
clone size: .
J gene: TRBJ1-1
V gene: TRBV20-1
CDR3 protein: CSVFRRETFF
CDR3 DNA: TGCAGTGTCTTCAGGAGGGAGACTTTCTTT

D gene: .
clone size: .
J gene: TRBJ2-4
V gene: TRBV7-9
CDR3 protein: CASSLGGASNIQYF
CDR3 DNA: TGTGCCAGCAGCTTAGGTGGGGCGTCAAACATTCAGTACTTC

D gene: .
clone size: few
J gene: TRBJ2-7
V gene: TRBV6-6
CDR3 protein: CASSYNYEQYF
CDR3 DNA: TGTGCCAGCAGTTATAACTACGAGCAGTACTTC

D gene: .
clone size: .
J gene: TRBJ2-1
V gene: TRBV6-1
CDR3 protein: CASSAQGRRGSGNEQFF
CDR3 DNA: TGTGCCAGCAGTGCCCAGGGACGACGGGGGTCGGGCAATGAGCAGTTCTTC

D gene: .
clone size: .
J gene: TRBJ1-4
V gene: TRBV11-1
CDR3 protein: CASTQRGPGSEKLFF
CDR3 DNA: TGTGCCAGCACCCAGCGCGGCCCCGGCAGTGAAAAACTGTTTTTT

D gene: .
clone size: .
J gene: TRBJ1-5
V gene: TRBV6-6
CDR3 protein: CASKLKGSSNQPQHF
CDR3 DNA: TGTGCCAGCAAACTTAAGGGATCGAGCAATCAGCCCCAGCATTTT

D gene: .
clone size: .
J gene: TRBJ2-7
V gene: TRBV6-4
CDR3 protein: CASTGRRGEQYF
CDR3 DNA: TGTGCCAGCACTGGAAGACGGGGAGAGCAGTACTTC

D gene: TRBD1
clone size: once
J gene: TRBJ2-3
V gene: TRBV9
CDR3 protein: CASSALQGDGTDTQYF
CDR3 DNA: TGTGCCAGCAGCGCCCTACAGGGGGATGGAACAGATACGCAGTATTTT

D gene: TRBD1
clone size: .
J gene: TRBJ1-1
V gene: TRBV27
CDR3 protein: CASSSGGNTEAFF
CDR3 DNA: TGTGCCAGCAGTTCAGGGGGCAACACTGAAGCTTTCTTT

D gene: .
clone size: .
J gene: TRBJ2-7
V gene: TRBV9
CDR3 protein: CASSVGPGEGEQYF
CDR3 DNA: TGTGCCAGCAGCGTAGGGCCAGGGGAGGGCGAGCAGTACTTC

D gene: TRBD1
clone size: .
J gene: TRBJ2-7
V gene: TRBV28
CDR3 protein: CASSRQGAHYEQYF
CDR3 DNA: TGTGCCAGCAGCCGACAGGGGGCGCATTACGAGCAGTACTTC

D gene: .
clone size: .
J gene: TRBJ2-1
V gene: TRBV29-1
CDR3 protein: CSVFSPGSYNEQFF
CDR3 DNA: TGCAGCGTTTTTTCCCCCGGCTCCTACAATGAGCAGTTCTTC

D gene: TRBD2
clone size: .
J gene: TRBJ2-7
V gene: TRBV7-2
CDR3 protein: CASSQRGGLYEQYF
CDR3 DNA: TGTGCCAGCAGCCAGCGGGGGGGCCTCTACGAGCAGTACTTC

D gene: .
clone size: .
J gene: TRBJ2-1
V gene: TRBV5-1
CDR3 protein: CASSLTGDSYNEQFF
CDR3 DNA: TGCGCCAGCAGCTTGACGGGAGACTCCTACAATGAGCAGTTCTTC

D gene: .
clone size: .
J gene: TRBJ1-1
V gene: TRBV4-1
CDR3 protein: CASSPGLQMVNTEAFF
CDR3 DNA: TGCGCCAGCAGCCCAGGGTTACAGATGGTGAACACTGAAGCTTTCTTT

D gene: TRBD1
clone size: .
J gene: TRBJ1-2
V gene: TRBV6-5
CDR3 protein: CASSQSRDRLHGYTF
CDR3 DNA: TGTGCCAGCAGTCAGTCCCGGGACAGGTTACATGGCTACACCTTC

D gene: .
clone size: .
J gene: TRBJ1-2
V gene: TRBV5-4
CDR3 protein: CASSLRGTDGYTF
CDR3 DNA: TGTGCCAGCAGCTTGCGAGGTACTGACGGCTACACCTTC

D gene: .
clone size: .
J gene: TRBJ2-5
V gene: TRBV5-1
CDR3 protein: CASSLVQLYQETQYF
CDR3 DNA: TGCGCCAGCAGCTTGGTTCAGTTATACCAAGAGACCCAGTACTTC

D gene: .
clone size: .
J gene: TRBJ1-1
V gene: TRBV5-4
CDR3 protein: CASSLISGGSTEAFF
CDR3 DNA: TGTGCCAGCAGCTTGATATCTGGGGGGAGCACTGAAGCTTTCTTT

D gene: .
clone size: .
J gene: TRBJ1-1
V gene: TRBV9
CDR3 protein: CASSGRQENTEAFF
CDR3 DNA: TGTGCCAGCAGCGGACGACAGGAGAACACTGAAGCTTTCTTT

D gene: TRBD1
clone size: few
J gene: TRBJ2-7
V gene: TRBV28
CDR3 protein: CASRNGDRGRRWVEQYF
CDR3 DNA: TGTGCCAGCAGAAATGGGGACAGGGGGCGACGTTGGGTCGAGCAGTACTTC

D gene: TRBD2
clone size: .
J gene: TRBJ2-2
V gene: TRBV11-3
CDR3 protein: CASSLLGGASNTGELFF
CDR3 DNA: TGTGCCAGCAGCCTGCTCGGGGGGGCCTCGAACACCGGGGAGCTGTTTTTT

D gene: TRBD2
clone size: .
J gene: TRBJ2-1
V gene: TRBV6-5
CDR3 protein: CASRGLGTDEQFF
CDR3 DNA: TGTGCCAGCCGGGGACTAGGAACCGATGAGCAGTTCTTC

D gene: TRBD2
clone size: few
J gene: TRBJ2-5
V gene: TRBV19
CDR3 protein: CASSGAGLAGAYGETQYF
CDR3 DNA: TGTGCCAGTAGTGGGGCAGGACTAGCGGGAGCCTATGGAGAGACCCAGTACTTC

D gene: .
clone size: .
J gene: TRBJ1-1
V gene: TRBV9
CDR3 protein: CASSPRGVDTEAFF
CDR3 DNA: TGTGCCAGCAGCCCCAGGGGTGTGGACACTGAAGCTTTCTTT

D gene: TRBD1
clone size: .
J gene: TRBJ2-2
V gene: TRBV25-1
CDR3 protein: CASIRRGQGTGELFF
CDR3 DNA: TGTGCCAGCATCAGAAGGGGGCAGGGCACCGGGGAGCTGTTTTTT

D gene: .
clone size: .
J gene: TRBJ1-2
V gene: TRBV5-1
CDR3 protein: CASSLSGSYGYTF
CDR3 DNA: TGCGCCAGCAGCTTGTCAGGGAGCTATGGCTACACCTTC

D gene: TRBD2
clone size: .
J gene: TRBJ2-1
V gene: TRBV19
CDR3 protein: CASRPGLALRHEQFF
CDR3 DNA: TGTGCCAGTAGACCGGGACTAGCGCTTAGGCATGAGCAGTTCTTC

D gene: .
clone size: few
J gene: TRBJ2-7
V gene: TRBV5-4
CDR3 protein: CASSLQGGYEQYF
CDR3 DNA: TGTGCCAGCAGCTTGCAGGGAGGATACGAGCAGTACTTC

D gene: .
clone size: .
J gene: TRBJ2-1
V gene: TRBV19
CDR3 protein: CASSIYNEQFF
CDR3 DNA: TGTGCCAGTAGTATATACAATGAGCAGTTCTTC